The clone carrying this T cell receptor beta chain was seen only a few times. Its antigen remains unidentified. Trimming shortened V by 4 bases and J by 2 bases, and 14 bases separated the two germline ends. Germline V gene data show CDR1 as LNHDA and CDR2 as SQIVND (reference sequence). This CDR3 is 15 amino acids long. The PCR made use of 60 Vbeta and 13 Jbeta primers. The repertoire was sequenced with immunoSEQ multiplex PCR; TCRdb's copy has only in-frame clones and lacks some. The sample lists roughly 180,000 clones; approximately 9.5% were seen once. This entry comes from a study of cytomegalovirus exposure and HLA in healthy donors. General study results and limits: TRBV6-2, TRBV6-3 and some other V segments were excluded as indistinguishable. Fewer than 200 TCR beta chains were listed as cytomegalovirus-associated.

The V gene is TRBV19, the J gene TRBJ1-2; D possibly corresponds to TRBD1 (6 bases). This TCR was recovered from a woman aged 30 to 39 in good health and CMV-seropositive. The material sequenced was PBMCs. CDR3 loop: CASSKERQANYGYTF. CDR3 coding DNA: TGTGCCAGTAGTAAAGAACGACAGGCGAACTATGGCTACACCTTC.